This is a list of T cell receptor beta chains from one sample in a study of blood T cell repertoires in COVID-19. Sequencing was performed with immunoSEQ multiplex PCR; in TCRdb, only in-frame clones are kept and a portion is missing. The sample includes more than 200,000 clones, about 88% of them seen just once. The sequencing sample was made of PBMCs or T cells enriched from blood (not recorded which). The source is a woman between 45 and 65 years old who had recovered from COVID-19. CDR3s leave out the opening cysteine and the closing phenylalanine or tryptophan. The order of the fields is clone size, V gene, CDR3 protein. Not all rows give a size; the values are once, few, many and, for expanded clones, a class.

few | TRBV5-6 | ASTVGLAGVYEQY
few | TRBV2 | ASRGTGGEKLF
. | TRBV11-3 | ASSFGQNTEAF
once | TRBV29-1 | SAQLTRQGRTMVNTEAF
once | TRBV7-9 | ASRPGTSYTGELF
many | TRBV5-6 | ASRAGTGNSPLH
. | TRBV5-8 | ASSLKWAVDSLNQPQH
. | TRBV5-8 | ASQPGHRYSYEQY
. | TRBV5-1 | ASSPFSGNTGELF
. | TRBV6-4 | ASSDSGQGSDTQY
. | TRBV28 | ASSLGYEAF
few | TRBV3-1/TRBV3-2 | ASSQVRVPLNYEQY
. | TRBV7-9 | ASSPLRGQGNTIY
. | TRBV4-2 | ASSQDRQNTEAF
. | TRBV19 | ASKETSGSHEQY
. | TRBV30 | AWSEVLAGIGI
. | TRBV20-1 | SASRGGQETQY
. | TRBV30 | AGLTSGSREQY
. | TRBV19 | ASSPAGDPRYEQY
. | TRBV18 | ASSPGTGTPGVGNTIY
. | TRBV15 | ATSRDSRVGNTIY
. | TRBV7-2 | ASSSNWNTEAF
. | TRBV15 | ATSRDPGVAYEQY
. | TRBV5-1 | AGRQGWNTGELF
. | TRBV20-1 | SASAGTSGTIGELF